A selection of T cell receptor beta chains follows, all from one sample in a study of response to subunit inactivated influenza vaccine. TCRdb fed the RT-PCR reads into MiXCR, producing one record per CDR3 protein. The repertoire has about 650,000 distinct CDR3 sequences, around a sixth of them found once; the top ten carry around 10%. Sample: PBMCs from blood, taken about 12 days after vaccination. Every receptor here comes from a man aged 50-59 years who received an inactivated influenza vaccine. The CDR3 runs from the conserved cysteine through the conserved F or W. A D gene is named only where the DNA matches it firmly. Expanded clones are given a class, and other clones once, few, many or no size at all.

d_gene: .; j_gene: TRBJ2-1; v_gene: TRBV5-1; abundance: .; CDR3nt: TGCGCCAGCAGCTTGGTCCTCCGGGGACTTCCGGGACACGAGCAGTTCTTC; CDR3aa: CASSLVLRGLPGHEQFF
d_gene: .; j_gene: TRBJ2-2; v_gene: TRBV12-3/TRBV12-4; abundance: .; CDR3nt: TGTGCCAGCAGTTTAATTCGTGGGATTGGGGAGCTGTTTTTT; CDR3aa: CASSLIRGIGELFF
d_gene: .; j_gene: TRBJ2-3; v_gene: TRBV6-1; abundance: few; CDR3nt: TGTGCCAGCAGTACCCCTGGAGCCCCCACAGATACGCAGTATTTT; CDR3aa: CASSTPGAPTDTQYF
d_gene: .; j_gene: TRBJ2-3; v_gene: TRBV12-3/TRBV12-4; abundance: .; CDR3nt: TGTGCCAGCAGTTTCGGGCTAGCCTCAGATACGCAGTATTTT; CDR3aa: CASSFGLASDTQYF
d_gene: .; j_gene: TRBJ2-5; v_gene: TRBV4-1; abundance: .; CDR3nt: TGCGCCAGCAGCCAATGGCAGGGATGGGAGACCCAGTACTTC; CDR3aa: CASSQWQGWETQYF
d_gene: .; j_gene: TRBJ2-3; v_gene: TRBV27; abundance: .; CDR3nt: TGTGCCAGCAGGACGGAGGAGGGAGGCACAGATACGCAGTATTTT; CDR3aa: CASRTEEGGTDTQYF
d_gene: .; j_gene: TRBJ1-1; v_gene: TRBV9; abundance: .; CDR3nt: TGTGCCAGCAGCGTATTGACCAGGGGTACTGAAGCTTTCTTT; CDR3aa: CASSVLTRGTEAFF
d_gene: .; j_gene: TRBJ2-2; v_gene: TRBV29-1; abundance: few; CDR3nt: TGCAGCGTTGAATCTAGCGTACCGAACACCGGGGAGCTGTTTTTT; CDR3aa: CSVESSVPNTGELFF
d_gene: TRBD1; j_gene: TRBJ2-7; v_gene: TRBV7-9; abundance: .; CDR3nt: TGTGCCAGCAGCTTAGCCGAGACAGGGGGTGGCGAGCAGTACTTC; CDR3aa: CASSLAETGGGEQYF
d_gene: .; j_gene: TRBJ2-1; v_gene: TRBV7-6; abundance: few; CDR3nt: TGTGCCAGCAGCAGGGATTTTGGTGAGCAGTTCTTC; CDR3aa: CASSRDFGEQFF
d_gene: .; j_gene: TRBJ2-1; v_gene: TRBV6-1; abundance: few; CDR3nt: TGTGCCAGCAGCCGGGACGGGGTCGATGAGCAGTTCTTC; CDR3aa: CASSRDGVDEQFF
d_gene: .; j_gene: TRBJ2-2; v_gene: TRBV6-2/TRBV6-3; abundance: .; CDR3nt: TGTGCCAGCACGACGGAGGGGAGGTTGAGGACCGGGGAGCTGTTTTTT; CDR3aa: CASTTEGRLRTGELFF
d_gene: TRBD2; j_gene: TRBJ2-5; v_gene: TRBV6-1; abundance: .; CDR3nt: TGTGCCAGCCGGCATTTGGGGGGGCAAGAGACCCAGTACTTC; CDR3aa: CASRHLGGQETQYF
d_gene: TRBD1; j_gene: TRBJ2-7; v_gene: TRBV7-9; abundance: few; CDR3nt: TGTGCCAGCAGCTTCGGACAGGCGGTCCCAGGGAGGCAGTACTTC; CDR3aa: CASSFGQAVPGRQYF
d_gene: .; j_gene: TRBJ1-5; v_gene: TRBV20-1; abundance: .; CDR3nt: TGCAGTGCTCGGGACATAAGATCGCATCAGCCCCAGCATTTT; CDR3aa: CSARDIRSHQPQHF
d_gene: .; j_gene: TRBJ2-7; v_gene: TRBV7-2; abundance: few; CDR3nt: TGTGCCAGCAGCTCCCCCGGGACACTCTCCTACGAGCAGTACTTC; CDR3aa: CASSSPGTLSYEQYF
d_gene: TRBD1; j_gene: TRBJ1-2; v_gene: TRBV12-3/TRBV12-4; abundance: many; CDR3nt: TGTGCCAGCAGTTTAGGACCTCGAAAAGACAGGGATGATGGCTACACCTTC; CDR3aa: CASSLGPRKDRDDGYTF
d_gene: .; j_gene: TRBJ2-4; v_gene: TRBV14; abundance: .; CDR3nt: TGTGCCAGCAGCCAAGATTCAGGGAAAAACATTCAGTACTTC; CDR3aa: CASSQDSGKNIQYF
d_gene: TRBD2; j_gene: TRBJ2-3; v_gene: TRBV30; abundance: .; CDR3nt: TGTGCCTCAATCATAGCGGGACGCACAGATACGCAGTATTTT; CDR3aa: CASIIAGRTDTQYF
d_gene: TRBD2; j_gene: TRBJ2-1; v_gene: TRBV7-9; abundance: few; CDR3nt: TGTGCCAGCAGCTTAATATCTAGCGGGGACAATGAGCAGTTCTTC; CDR3aa: CASSLISSGDNEQFF
d_gene: TRBD1; j_gene: TRBJ2-3; v_gene: TRBV20-1; abundance: .; CDR3nt: TGCAGTGCTAATGAACAGGGGGTCTCAGATACGCAGTATTTT; CDR3aa: CSANEQGVSDTQYF
d_gene: TRBD1; j_gene: TRBJ1-2; v_gene: TRBV28; abundance: .; CDR3nt: TGTGCCAGCAGCCCGGGACAGGGGTTGTATGGCTACACCTTC; CDR3aa: CASSPGQGLYGYTF
d_gene: .; j_gene: TRBJ1-1; v_gene: TRBV6-6; abundance: .; CDR3nt: TGTGCCAGCAACGAAGCCAGTATGCCTGAAGCTTTCTTT; CDR3aa: CASNEASMPEAFF
d_gene: .; j_gene: TRBJ2-5; v_gene: TRBV18; abundance: .; CDR3nt: TGTGCCAGCTCACCAGCAGGGTTCGAGACCCAGTACTTC; CDR3aa: CASSPAGFETQYF
d_gene: .; j_gene: TRBJ2-7; v_gene: TRBV7-3; abundance: .; CDR3nt: TGTGCCAGCAGCTTAAAGGGGGGGATAACCTACGAGCAGTACTTC; CDR3aa: CASSLKGGITYEQYF
d_gene: .; j_gene: TRBJ2-3; v_gene: TRBV6-1; abundance: many; CDR3nt: TGTGCCAGCATGAAAGAGAAAGCATTCAGCACAGATACGCAGTATTTT; CDR3aa: CASMKEKAFSTDTQYF
d_gene: .; j_gene: TRBJ1-6; v_gene: TRBV28; abundance: .; CDR3nt: TGTGCCAGCAGTTTATTCCTCTTGTCGGACAGCCCAGAGGATAATTCACCCCTCCACTTT; CDR3aa: CASSLFLLSDSPEDNSPLHF
d_gene: .; j_gene: TRBJ2-2; v_gene: TRBV2; abundance: many; CDR3nt: TGTGCCAGCAGCAGGGACACCCCGAACACCGGGGAGCTGTTTTTT; CDR3aa: CASSRDTPNTGELFF
d_gene: .; j_gene: TRBJ2-3; v_gene: TRBV7-8; abundance: few; CDR3nt: TGTGCCAGCAGATTTCAGGGAAAAGATACGCAGTATTTT; CDR3aa: CASRFQGKDTQYF
d_gene: TRBD1; j_gene: TRBJ1-6; v_gene: TRBV10-3; abundance: .; CDR3nt: TGTGCCACGAGCGGGACAGGCCCTTCACCCCTCCACTTT; CDR3aa: CATSGTGPSPLHF
d_gene: TRBD1; j_gene: TRBJ1-1; v_gene: TRBV2; abundance: .; CDR3nt: TGTGCCAGCAGTGCCCATGGACAGGGTATGTGGGAAGCTTTCTTT; CDR3aa: CASSAHGQGMWEAFF
d_gene: .; j_gene: TRBJ2-1; v_gene: TRBV7-8; abundance: many; CDR3nt: TGTGCCAGCAGCCTAAGGGGGTACAATGAGCAGTTCTTC; CDR3aa: CASSLRGYNEQFF
d_gene: .; j_gene: TRBJ2-4; v_gene: TRBV7-8; abundance: many; CDR3nt: TGTGCCAGCAGCCCGTCGACGGGCAGATCAAACATTCAGTACTTC; CDR3aa: CASSPSTGRSNIQYF
d_gene: .; j_gene: TRBJ2-7; v_gene: TRBV20-1; abundance: many; CDR3nt: TGCAGTGCTAGCCGGAATCAGGTTTACGAGCAGTACTTC; CDR3aa: CSASRNQVYEQYF
d_gene: TRBD1; j_gene: TRBJ2-1; v_gene: TRBV6-1; abundance: few; CDR3nt: TGTGCCAGCAGTCCCCGGGACAGGGGGTTTAATGAGCAGTTCTTC; CDR3aa: CASSPRDRGFNEQFF
d_gene: .; j_gene: TRBJ2-1; v_gene: TRBV4-2; abundance: few; CDR3nt: TGTGCCAGCAGCCAAGAGGCTAGCGACCGAGGGGAGCAGTTCTTC; CDR3aa: CASSQEASDRGEQFF
d_gene: TRBD2; j_gene: TRBJ2-1; v_gene: TRBV3-1; abundance: .; CDR3nt: TGTGCCAGCAGCCAGGGGCTCCCGGGGGGCAATGAGCAGTTCTTC; CDR3aa: CASSQGLPGGNEQFF
d_gene: .; j_gene: TRBJ2-7; v_gene: TRBV20-1; abundance: .; CDR3nt: TGCAGTGCTAGAGATTTAGGCACAGGGACCCTCCGGAGCTCCTACGAGCAGTACTTC; CDR3aa: CSARDLGTGTLRSSYEQYF
d_gene: TRBD1; j_gene: TRBJ2-7; v_gene: TRBV29-1; abundance: .; CDR3nt: TGCAGCGTTATTACCGGGACAGGGTACGAGCAGTACTTC; CDR3aa: CSVITGTGYEQYF
d_gene: .; j_gene: TRBJ2-7; v_gene: TRBV2; abundance: .; CDR3nt: TGTGCCAGCACCGGGGTCCCCGCCCCCTACGAGCAGTACTTC; CDR3aa: CASTGVPAPYEQYF
d_gene: TRBD2; j_gene: TRBJ2-5; v_gene: TRBV6-5; abundance: .; CDR3nt: TGTGCCAGCAGTTACTCAAGACTAGCGGGGGAAGAGACCCAGTACTTC; CDR3aa: CASSYSRLAGEETQYF
d_gene: TRBD1; j_gene: TRBJ2-5; v_gene: TRBV12-3/TRBV12-4; abundance: few; CDR3nt: TGTGCCAGCAGTGGGGACAGGGGACTTCGGGCCCAGTACTTC; CDR3aa: CASSGDRGLRAQYF
d_gene: .; j_gene: TRBJ2-3; v_gene: TRBV29-1; abundance: .; CDR3nt: TGCAGCGTTCGAGGGGGGATCACAGATACGCAGTATTTT; CDR3aa: CSVRGGITDTQYF
d_gene: TRBD2; j_gene: TRBJ2-1; v_gene: TRBV12-3/TRBV12-4; abundance: .; CDR3nt: TGTGCCAGCACCCCCCGCGGGGGAGTCGACAATGAGCAGTTCTTC; CDR3aa: CASTPRGGVDNEQFF
d_gene: .; j_gene: TRBJ2-2; v_gene: TRBV4-3; abundance: .; CDR3nt: TGCGCCAGCAGCCAAGGCGGGGCGTCCGGGGAGCTGTTTTTT; CDR3aa: CASSQGGASGELFF
d_gene: .; j_gene: TRBJ2-2; v_gene: TRBV5-1; abundance: many; CDR3nt: TGCGCCAGCAGCTTGACAGGGAAAACCGGGGAGCTGTTTTTT; CDR3aa: CASSLTGKTGELFF
d_gene: .; j_gene: TRBJ2-5; v_gene: TRBV29-1; abundance: many; CDR3nt: TGCAGCGTTGTTTCCGGGTTGTCGTACCAAGAGACCCAGTACTTC; CDR3aa: CSVVSGLSYQETQYF
d_gene: TRBD1; j_gene: TRBJ1-1; v_gene: TRBV20-1; abundance: few; CDR3nt: TGCAGTGCTAACCAGGGGGCGGACACTGAAGCTTTCTTT; CDR3aa: CSANQGADTEAFF
d_gene: TRBD1; j_gene: TRBJ2-3; v_gene: TRBV7-2; abundance: .; CDR3nt: TGTGCCAGCAGCTTAGGGGGACAGGAAGATACGCAGTATTTT; CDR3aa: CASSLGGQEDTQYF
d_gene: .; j_gene: TRBJ2-1; v_gene: TRBV7-9; abundance: .; CDR3nt: TGTGCCAGCAGCCGGCAACGACAGTCCTACAATGAGCAGTTCTTC; CDR3aa: CASSRQRQSYNEQFF
d_gene: TRBD2; j_gene: TRBJ2-1; v_gene: TRBV29-1; abundance: .; CDR3nt: TGCAGCGTTTCTCGGGAGGGTCCTTTCAATGAGCAGTTCTTC; CDR3aa: CSVSREGPFNEQFF
d_gene: .; j_gene: TRBJ1-1; v_gene: TRBV29-1; abundance: many; CDR3nt: TGCAGCGTTGAAGGGACGGAGAACACTGAAGCTTTCTTT; CDR3aa: CSVEGTENTEAFF
d_gene: .; j_gene: TRBJ2-7; v_gene: TRBV3-1; abundance: few; CDR3nt: TGTGCCAGCAGCCAAGTGGGAAATGTGCGCTACGAGCAGTACTTC; CDR3aa: CASSQVGNVRYEQYF
d_gene: TRBD1; j_gene: TRBJ1-6; v_gene: TRBV7-2; abundance: few; CDR3nt: TGTGCCAGCAGCAAACGACAGGGATCCCTTAATTCACCCCTCCACTTT; CDR3aa: CASSKRQGSLNSPLHF
d_gene: TRBD2; j_gene: TRBJ2-3; v_gene: TRBV20-1; abundance: few; CDR3nt: TGCAGTGCTAGCGCGGGAGGGGGCACAGATACGCAGTATTTT; CDR3aa: CSASAGGGTDTQYF
d_gene: TRBD1; j_gene: TRBJ2-7; v_gene: TRBV3-1; abundance: few; CDR3nt: TGTGCCAGCAGCCATAGACAGGGGGCGCACTCCTACGAGCAGTACTTC; CDR3aa: CASSHRQGAHSYEQYF